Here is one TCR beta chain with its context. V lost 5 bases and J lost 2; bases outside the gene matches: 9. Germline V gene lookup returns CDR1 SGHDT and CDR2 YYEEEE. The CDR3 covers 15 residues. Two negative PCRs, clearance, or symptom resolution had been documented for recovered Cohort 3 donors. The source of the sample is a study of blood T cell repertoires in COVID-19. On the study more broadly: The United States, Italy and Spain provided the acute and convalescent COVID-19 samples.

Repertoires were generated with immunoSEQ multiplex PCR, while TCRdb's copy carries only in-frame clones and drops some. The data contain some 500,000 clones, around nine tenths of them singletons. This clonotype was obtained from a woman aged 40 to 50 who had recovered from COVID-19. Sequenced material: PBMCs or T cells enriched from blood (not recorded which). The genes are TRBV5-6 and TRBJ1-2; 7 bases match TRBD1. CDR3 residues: CASRQRQGPNYGYTF. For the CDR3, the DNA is TGTGCCAGCAGACAAAGACAGGGACCCAACTATGGCTACACCTTC.